The rows below give T cell receptor beta chains drawn from one sample of a study of T cells after yellow fever vaccination. One entry per CDR3 protein results from TCRdb running MiXCR on the 5' RACE reads. This sample has fewer than 350,000 distinct CDR3 sequences; 8% to 10% occur once, and the top ten carry approximately 18%. The sample consisted of PBMCs, taken on the day of the first yellow fever vaccination. These receptors originate from a man younger than 35 who received the YFV17D yellow fever vaccine. CDR3s include the opening cysteine and the closing phenylalanine or tryptophan. The D gene is left open where the match is weak. Where a row states a size, it is once, few, many or the class of an expanded clone; other rows omit it.

cdr3_aa cdr3_nt d_call j_call v_call clone_size
CASSLGAVSNEQFF TGCGCCAGCAGCTTGGGCGCGGTTTCGAATGAGCAGTTCTTC . TRBJ2-1 TRBV5-1 many
CASSLVGGGTPDTQYF TGTGCCAGCAGCTTAGTCGGCGGGGGGACTCCAGATACGCAGTATTTT TRBD2 TRBJ2-3 TRBV7-2 .
CASSPLGPLGEKLFF TGCGCCAGCAGCCCTTTAGGGCCGTTAGGTGAAAAACTGTTTTTT . TRBJ1-4 TRBV5-1 few
CSARGQGGTDTQYF TGCAGTGCTAGGGGACAGGGAGGTACAGATACGCAGTATTTT TRBD1 TRBJ2-3 TRBV20-1 few
CASSYFGGNTIYF TGTGCCAGCAGTTACTTCGGGGGAAACACCATATATTTT . TRBJ1-3 TRBV6-5 .
CASSPTSGDGTDTQYF TGTGCCAGCAGCCCGACTAGCGGGGATGGGACAGATACGCAGTATTTT TRBD2 TRBJ2-3 TRBV6-2/TRBV6-3 .
CASSQDGDSWNEQFF TGCGCCAGCAGCCAAGATGGGGACTCCTGGAATGAGCAGTTCTTC . TRBJ2-1 TRBV4-1 .
CAISVGLSTDTQYF TGTGCCATCTCAGTCGGACTCAGCACAGATACGCAGTATTTT . TRBJ2-3 TRBV6-2/TRBV6-3 .
CASSFKADSLGYEQYF TGCGCCAGCAGCTTCAAGGCGGACTCCTTGGGCTACGAGCAGTACTTC . TRBJ2-7 TRBV5-1 few
CASSQDGTGTDTQYF TGTGCCAGCAGCCAAGATGGGACGGGCACAGATACGCAGTATTTT . TRBJ2-3 TRBV3-1 few
CAIREGATNEKLFF TGTGCCATCAGAGAGGGGGCAACTAATGAAAAACTGTTTTTT . TRBJ1-4 TRBV12-3/TRBV12-4 .
CASRDRGPNTEAFF TGTGCCAGTAGAGACAGGGGGCCGAACACTGAAGCTTTCTTT TRBD1 TRBJ1-1 TRBV6-1 .
CASSPSLQESTDTQYF TGTGCCAGCAGCCCAAGCTTACAGGAAAGCACAGATACGCAGTATTTT . TRBJ2-3 TRBV7-9 .
CASSQGTGRFNTIYF TGCGCCAGCAGCCAAGGGACAGGGCGGTTCAACACCATATATTTT TRBD1 TRBJ1-3 TRBV4-3 .
CSAGDPLGTDTQYF TGCAGTGCTGGAGATCCATTGGGCACAGATACGCAGTATTTT . TRBJ2-3 TRBV20-1 .
CSVEPSTGWETQYF TGCAGCGTTGAGCCCTCTACGGGGTGGGAGACCCAGTACTTC . TRBJ2-5 TRBV29-1 few
CSASLPERGGGHHF TGCAGTGCTAGTCTCCCAGAGCGGGGGGGGGGACATCACTTC TRBD2 TRBJ2-1 TRBV20-1 .
CASSLSAGDDEQFF TGCGCCAGCAGCTTGTCTGCCGGCGACGATGAGCAGTTCTTC . TRBJ2-1 TRBV5-1 many